Presented here are 5 T cell receptor beta chains from one specimen sequenced in a study of T cells expressing NK-cell markers. Reanalyzing the 5' RACE reads, TCRdb keeps one entry per CDR3 protein, without DNA. This repertoire includes about 440,000 distinct CDR3 sequences. The sample was blood T cells: a sorted CD56 or NKG2C T cell subset, CD4+ or CD8+ T cells, or bulk PBMC T cells (not recorded which). Receptors were obtained from a woman aged 18-70 years in good health.

This chain connects TRBV12-3 or TRBV12-4 to TRBJ2-1; TCRdb's assignment of TRBD2 cannot be checked, as there is no DNA. The CDR3 has 17 amino acids. Here the CDR3 reads CASSPGLAGGRYNEQFF.

V is TRBV9 and J is TRBJ2-3; the TCRdb call, TRBD1, lacks DNA for checking. Looked up from germline, CDR1 is SGDLS and CDR2 is YYNGEE. The CDR3 runs to 15 residues. This CDR3 reads CASSVVDREPDTQYF.

J is TRBJ2-2 and V is TRBV25-1; TCRdb's D call, TRBD1, is unchecked because there is no DNA. This CDR3 has 14 amino acids. From germline, CDR1 is MGHDK and CDR2 SYGVNS. The chain's CDR3 is CASSAGFDTGELFF.

This rearrangement joins TRBV5-1 to TRBJ2-1; lacking DNA, the TRBD1 call made by TCRdb goes unchecked. CDR1 SGHRS and CDR2 YFSETQ come from the germline V gene. The CDR3 consists of 15 residues. The CDR3 here is CATKWTGNSYNEQFF.

CDR3 region: CASSPTDRTGANVLTF. The chain carries TRBV6-1 and TRBJ2-6; TCRdb designates TRBD1, a call that cannot be tested without DNA. The CDR3 is made up of 16 amino acids. CDR1 is MNHNS, CDR2 SASEGT, per germline.